These 23 T cell receptor beta chains were all obtained from the same sample, sequenced in a study of CD8 T cells in ankylosing spondylitis. Study observations and caveats: About 8 highly homologous variants made up a TCR beta motif, and this motif appeared characteristic of ankylosing spondylitis blood.

These TCRs are of unknown antigen specificity. MiXCR, run by TCRdb on the 5' RACE reads, gives a single entry per CDR3 protein. The table has 450,000 to 550,000 distinct CDR3 sequences, about 5% seen once. The sample consisted of blood, either unsorted or a sorted T cell fraction (not recorded which). These receptors all come from a male donor with ankylosing spondylitis.

This clonotype was seen repeatedly, ten times or more. This chain connects TRBV28 to TRBJ1-5; unclear D gene. The CDR3 totals 14 residues. Looked up from germline, CDR1 is MDHEN and CDR2 is SYDVKM. Trimming took off 4 bases at V and 4 bases at J, with 11 bases between the two ends. In DNA form, the CDR3 reads TGTGCCAGCAGTTCCCCGGGAGAAAATCAGCCCCAGCATTTT. It is translated as CASSSPGENQPQHF.

This clonotype was counted only a few times. This rearrangement joins TRBV4-1 to TRBJ2-7; TRBD1 matches 8 bases. The V and J ends lost 3 bases and 2 bases, in that order; junction bases with no gene match: 6. In germline, CDR1 is MGHRA, CDR2 YSYEKL. The CDR3 is 15 residues long. CDR3 in DNA: TGCGCCAGCAGCCACCGGGACAGGTTGACCTACGAGCAGTACTTC. Residues: CASSHRDRLTYEQYF.

This clonotype was seen ten or more times. The chain joins TRBV29-1 to TRBJ2-7; unclear D gene. This CDR3 contains 12 residues. Trimming removed 8 bases from V and 0 bases from J, with 11 bases in between. Germline lookup yields CDR1 SQVTM and CDR2 ANQGSEA. In DNA, the CDR3 is TGCAGCATCTCTTCTAGCTCCTACGAGCAGTACTTC. Translating gives CSISSSSYEQYF.

This clonotype was detected only a few times. CDR3 amino acids: CASSLAGVAADTQYF. The CDR3 nucleotides are TGTGCCAGCAGCTTGGCCGGAGTGGCTGCAGATACGCAGTATTTT. The chain employs TRBV5-5 and TRBJ2-3; no definite D call. Germline-derived CDR1 and CDR2 are SGHKS and YYEKEE (reference sequence). V shed 0 bases and J shed 4 bases, with 12 bases lying between them. CDR3 length: 15 residues.

This clonotype came up many times. The chain links TRBV7-2 to TRBJ1-6, with D uncertain. Germline loops: CDR1 SGHTA, CDR2 FQGNSA. Trimming left V 2 bases short and J 6 bases short, with 5 bases between. The CDR3 spans 13 residues. CDR3 sequence reads: CASSLTANSPLHF. The CDR3 region has the DNA TGTGCCAGCAGCTTAACAGCTAATTCACCCCTCCACTTT.

With regard to this clonotype: The CDR3 end shows no conserved phenylalanine or tryptophan, and so a read error is likely. The CDR3: CASSLGGYGYTL. DNA of the CDR3: TGCGCCAGCAGCCTGGGGGGCTATGGCTACACCCTC. The rearrangement uses TRBV4-3 and TRBJ1-2; a possible D gene is TRBD1 (5 bases). Trimming stripped 4 bases from V and 4 bases from J, with 7 bases between. The germline gives CDR1 LGHNA, CDR2 YSLEER. The CDR3 contains 12 residues.

The table lists this clonotype with many counts. The chain combines TRBV27 with TRBJ2-5; D is unclear. This CDR3 region has 13 residues. Germline lookup yields CDR1 MNHEY and CDR2 SMNVEV (reference sequence). Trimming took 4 bases from V and 5 from J, leaving 11 bases between them. CDR3 bases: TGTGCCAGCAGTTCTCCCCAGAGGGAGACCCAGTACTTC. It specifies CASSSPQRETQYF.

There are many counts of this clonotype. The chain employs TRBV29-1 and TRBJ1-2; TRBD1 might be the D (5 bases). The V gene lost 3 bases and the J gene lost 2 bases, with 10 bases spanning the gap. The CDR3 extends over 13 amino acids. Looked up from germline, CDR1 is SQVTM and CDR2 is ANQGSEA. The CDR3 DNA reads as TGCAGCGTTGACTCGGCAGGGAACTATGGCTACACCTTC. It specifies CSVDSAGNYGYTF.

This clonotype was picked up many times. This chain links TRBV29-1 with TRBJ1-2, with D tentatively TRBD1 (5 bases). With 3 bases removed from V and 8 bases from J, the gap between germline ends came to 19 bases. Per germline, CDR1 SQVTM and CDR2 ANQGSEA. This CDR3 has 14 residues. CDR3 sequence: CSVDKRRVEGGYTF. The CDR3 DNA reads TGCAGCGTTGACAAGAGGCGGGTAGAGGGGGGCTACACCTTC.

This clonotype was picked up a small number of times. This rearrangement joins TRBV4-2 to TRBJ2-1; possibly TRBD1 or TRBD2 for D (7 bases each). Germline V gene lookup returns CDR1 LGHNA and CDR2 YNFKEQ. The CDR3 is made up of 17 amino acids. Trimming took off 5 bases at V and 7 bases at J, with 24 bases between the two ends. DNA for the CDR3: TGTGCCAGCAGCACACCGGGACAGCGGGGACTACGGAATGAGCAGTTCTTC. Translated, it gives CASSTPGQRGLRNEQFF.

This clonotype has just a few counts. The chain combines TRBV28 with TRBJ1-5; TRBD1 matches 7 bases. The J segment lost 2 bases and the V segment lost 0 bases, leaving 22 bases of the junction unmatched. Germline V gives CDR1 MDHEN, CDR2 SYDVKM. The CDR3 length is 22 residues. DNA for the CDR3: TGTGCCAGCAGTTTATGGATCCCCAACAGGACAGGAGGAGCCGTGGGCAATCAGCCCCAGCATTTT. This gives the protein CASSLWIPNRTGGAVGNQPQHF.

The chain couples TRBV4-3 to TRBJ2-1, with 7 bases identical to TRBD2. The CDR3 covers 14 residues. V lost 8 bases, J lost 4 bases, and 8 bases stayed unmatched. Per the germline V gene, CDR1 is LGHNA and CDR2 is YSLEER. The CDR3 nucleotides read TGCGCCAGCGGGGGGGTGGGAGATTACAATGAGCAGTTCTTC. Amino acid sequence: CASGGVGDYNEQFF.

This clonotype was seen repeatedly, ten times or more. This rearrangement joins TRBV11-1 to TRBJ2-5; D is perhaps TRBD1 (6 bases). This CDR3 region has 15 residues. Germline-derived CDR1 and CDR2 are SGHAT and FQDESV (reference sequence). Trimming removed 0 bases at V and 2 bases at J, with 10 bases between. The CDR3 nucleotides read TGTGCCAGCAGCTTAGCTGGGACACATCAAGAGACCCAGTACTTC. Its translation is CASSLAGTHQETQYF.

This chain uses TRBV6-6 with TRBJ2-5; D is perhaps TRBD2 (6 bases). Germline values: CDR1 MNHNY, CDR2 SVGAGI (reference sequence). V was clipped by 4 bases and J by 2 bases, with 8 bases between them. This CDR3 spans 13 amino acids. The DNA for the CDR3 is TGTGCCAGCAGTTTCCGGGAGCAAGAGACCCAGTACTTC. Encoded protein: CASSFREQETQYF.

There are many counts of this clonotype. The chain is built from TRBV14 and TRBJ2-1; 10 positions agree with TRBD2. Germline V gene lookup returns CDR1 SGHDN and CDR2 FVKESK. The CDR3 runs to 15 residues. J gave up 8 bases and V 4 bases, and 8 bases lay outside the gene matches. The CDR3 sequence is CASSRHVAGGDEQFF. The DNA for the CDR3 is TGTGCCAGCAGCCGCCACGTAGCGGGAGGTGATGAGCAGTTCTTC.

The chain joins TRBV7-9 to TRBJ1-1; no clear D. The V gene lost 0 bases and the J gene lost 7 bases, with 6 bases spanning the gap. The germline CDR1 and CDR2 sequences are SEHNR and FQNEAQ (reference sequence). The CDR3 is 12 residues long. CDR3 amino acids: CASSLAPGEAFF. The CDR3 DNA is TGTGCCAGCAGCTTAGCGCCAGGTGAAGCTTTCTTT. The full variable domain, in which reference TRBV7-9 and TRBJ1-1 provide the parts outside the CDR3, is DTGVSQNPRHKITKRGQNVTFRCDPISEHNRLYWYRQTLGQGPEFLTYFQNEAQLEKSRLLSDRFSAERPKGSFSTLEIQRTEQGDSAMYLCASSLAPGEAFFGQGTRLTVV.

This clonotype was found many times. The rearrangement links TRBV11-2 to TRBJ2-6, with a tentative D call TRBD1 (6 bases). The V and J ends lost 5 bases and 1 base respectively, with 12 bases between them. The CDR3 runs to 16 residues. Germline loops: CDR1 SGHAT, CDR2 FQNNGV. The CDR3 protein is CASSPWTESGANVLTF. The CDR3 DNA reads TGTGCCAGCAGCCCTTGGACAGAATCTGGGGCCAACGTCCTGACTTTC.

The chain joins TRBV7-2 to TRBJ2-1; 7 nucleotides align to TRBD1. The V gene's germline CDR1 is SGHTA and CDR2 FQGNSA. The CDR3 runs 14 residues. The V gene end was trimmed by 5 bases and the J gene end by 4 bases; junction bases not matched to a gene: 5. The CDR3 bases are TGTGCCAGCAGCACGTCGGACAGGTACAATGAGCAGTTCTTC. Protein product: CASSTSDRYNEQFF.

This clonotype was seen repeatedly, ten times or more. The rearrangement uses TRBV10-3 and TRBJ1-3, with 7 bases aligning to TRBD1. The CDR3 runs 13 residues. The ends lost 11 bases at V and 0 bases at J; junction bases unmatched: 4. Germline CDR1 ENHRY, CDR2 SYGVKD. This chain's CDR3 is CAARDSSGNTIYF. Here the CDR3 DNA reads TGTGCCGCCCGGGACAGCTCTGGAAACACCATATATTTT.

At least ten counts were recorded for this clonotype. The gene calls are TRBV6-2 or TRBV6-3 and TRBJ2-7; a possible D gene is TRBD1 (5 bases). Germline V CDR1 and CDR2: MNHEY, SVGEGT. V was trimmed by 5 bases and J by 6 bases, leaving 11 bases between them. The CDR3 extends over 12 amino acids. CDR3 DNA sequence: TGTGCCAGCAGTAGCCCCAGGGCCGAGCAGTACTTC. This encodes CASSSPRAEQYF.

This clonotype was seen many times. The J gene is TRBJ1-1, the V gene TRBV6-2 or TRBV6-3; D is unclear. With 0 bases removed from V and 5 bases from J, the gap between germline ends came to 13 bases. CDR3 length: 15 amino acids. Germline values: CDR1 MNHEY, CDR2 SVGEGT. The CDR3 coding sequence is TGTGCCAGCAGTTACTCCATCCGTCCTGGAACTGAAGCTTTCTTT. Protein: CASSYSIRPGTEAFF.

The rearrangement joins TRBV10-3 to TRBJ2-5; D perhaps matches TRBD2 (6 bases). CDR3 length: 14 amino acids. Germline assignment: CDR1 ENHRY and CDR2 SYGVKD. Trimming stripped 5 bases from V and 5 bases from J, with 15 bases between. Written as DNA, the CDR3 is TGTGCCATCAGTCTGGACCCCCGGGGGGAGACCCAGTACTTC. This gives the protein CAISLDPRGETQYF.

The sample holds a few counts of this clonotype. This chain joins TRBV20-1 and TRBJ2-3, with 9 positions matching TRBD1. Looked up from germline, CDR1 is DFQATT and CDR2 is SNEGSKA (reference sequence). This CDR3 contains 14 residues. V dropped 1 base and J dropped 4; count of bases not matched to a gene: 3. CDR3 DNA: TGCAGTGCTAGAGCCGGGACAGGGCCAGATACGCAGTATTTT. Translating gives CSARAGTGPDTQYF.